The 10 T cell receptor beta chains in this list originate from one sample, sequenced in a study of cytomegalovirus exposure and HLA in healthy donors. Primers: 60 Vbeta forward and 13 Jbeta reverse. Here immunoSEQ multiplex PCR was the method, and the copy in TCRdb shows in-frame clones only, minus some. The data hold 150,000 to 200,000 clones, with around 77% observed a single time. The specimen sequenced was PBMCs. The receptors originated from a man between 60 and 75 years old in good health and CMV-seronegative.

This clone has a single count. J is TRBJ1-1 and V is TRBV7-8; 7 bases align to TRBD1. Germline CDR1 is SGHVS and CDR2 is FQNEAQ. Trimming at V came to 5 bases and at J to 2 bases, leaving 11 bases not matched to a gene. The CDR3 length is 16 residues. The CDR3 is CASSLKPGTVNTEAFF. Here the CDR3 DNA reads TGTGCCAGCAGCCTAAAACCCGGGACAGTTAACACTGAAGCTTTCTTT.

The chain is built from TRBV5-1 and TRBJ2-2; D unresolved. CDR3 size: 13 residues. From germline, CDR1 is SGHRS and CDR2 YFSETQ. Trimming stripped 0 bases from V and 8 bases from J, with 8 bases between. For the CDR3, the DNA is TGCGCCAGCAGCTTGGTTCTGGAGGGGGAGCTGTTTTTT. Amino acids: CASSLVLEGELFF.

This clone was found once. The rearrangement links TRBV27 to TRBJ1-6, with 10 bases matching TRBD1. Looked up from germline, CDR1 is MNHEY and CDR2 is SMNVEV (reference sequence). V lost 5 bases and J lost 9; bases outside the gene matches: 7. CDR3 size: 15 residues. CDR3 bases: TGTGCCAGCAGTCGGGACAGGGGATCGGGTTCACCCCTCCACTTT. Translation gives CASSRDRGSGSPLHF.

The chain uses TRBV15 and TRBJ2-7, with a weak D call TRBD1 (6 bases). V gave up 3 bases and J gave up 2 bases, with 8 bases separating them. Germline values: CDR1 LNHNV, CDR2 YYDKDF (reference sequence). The CDR3 spans 13 residues. The CDR3 bases are TGTGCCACCAGCAGTAGACAGGCCTACGAGCAGTACTTC. Translated, it gives CATSSRQAYEQYF.

This sequence joins TRBV5-1 and TRBJ1-1; a possible D gene is TRBD1 (6 bases). Trimming removed 0 bases from V and 1 base from J, with 10 bases in between. CDR1 SGHRS and CDR2 YFSETQ come from the germline V gene. This CDR3 is built from 15 residues. This chain's CDR3 is CASSLVAGANTEAFF. The CDR3 coding sequence is TGCGCCAGCAGCTTGGTTGCAGGGGCGAACACTGAAGCTTTCTTT.

V usage is TRBV27 and J usage is TRBJ1-1; perhaps TRBD1 as D (5 bases). The germline CDR1 and CDR2 sequences are MNHEY and SMNVEV (reference sequence). CDR3 length equals 14 residues. Trimming took 5 bases from V and 1 from J, leaving 11 bases between them. CDR3 DNA: TGTGCCAGCAGTCTAATCGGGGGGAACACTGAAGCTTTCTTT. It codes for CASSLIGGNTEAFF.

This chain connects TRBV29-1 to TRBJ2-3; 13 nucleotides align to TRBD2. The J segment lost 5 bases and the V segment lost 0 bases, leaving 5 bases of the junction unmatched. Germline V lookup: CDR1 SQVTM, CDR2 ANQGSEA. The CDR3 runs 16 residues. The CDR3 protein is CSVEDGTSGVEDTQYF. CDR3 sequence (DNA): TGCAGCGTTGAAGACGGGACTAGCGGGGTCGAAGATACGCAGTATTTT.

This clone was detected only a few times. The CDR3 reads CASSTTLGGGIKNIQYF. The CDR3 DNA reads as TGTGCCAGCAGCACCACTCTCGGGGGGGGAATCAAAAACATTCAGTACTTC. The V gene is TRBV21-1, the J gene TRBJ2-4; the DNA was not used to check the table's D call, TRBD2. TRBV21-1 is a recognized pseudogene. CDR3 size: 17 residues.

The chain uses TRBV2 and TRBJ2-2; a weak D match, TRBD1 (6 bases). The germline gives CDR1 SNHLY, CDR2 FYNNEI. The CDR3 length is 14 residues. V was clipped by 6 bases and J by 5 bases, with 13 bases between them. CDR3 bases: TGTGCCAGCAGCCCTACAGGGATTACCGGGGAGCTGTTTTTT. It is translated as CASSPTGITGELFF.

This clone has a single count. This rearrangement joins TRBV28 to TRBJ2-2, with 10 bases matching TRBD2. The CDR3 extends over 15 amino acids. Germline CDR1 MDHEN, CDR2 SYDVKM. V dropped 6 bases and J dropped 4; count of bases not matched to a gene: 5. Written as DNA, the CDR3 is TGTGCCAGCAGAGAAAGCGGGGGGGCCACCGGGGAGCTGTTTTTT. This sequence encodes CASRESGGATGELFF.